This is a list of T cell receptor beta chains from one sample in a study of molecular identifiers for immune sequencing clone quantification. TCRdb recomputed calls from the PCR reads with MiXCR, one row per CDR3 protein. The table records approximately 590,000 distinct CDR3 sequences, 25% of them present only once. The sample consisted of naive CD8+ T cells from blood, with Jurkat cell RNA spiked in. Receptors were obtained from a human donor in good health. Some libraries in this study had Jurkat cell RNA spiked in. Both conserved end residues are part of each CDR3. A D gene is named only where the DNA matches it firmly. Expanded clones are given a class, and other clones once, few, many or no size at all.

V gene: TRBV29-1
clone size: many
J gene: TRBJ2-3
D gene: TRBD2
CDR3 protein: CSVEGSVGTSGTSSTDTQYF
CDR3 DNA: TGCAGCGTTGAAGGCAGTGTTGGGACTAGCGGGACCTCTAGCACAGATACGCAGTATTTT

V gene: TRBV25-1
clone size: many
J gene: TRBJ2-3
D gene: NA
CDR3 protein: CASSGWESSTDTQYF
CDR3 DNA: TGTGCCAGCAGTGGCTGGGAGTCTAGCACAGATACGCAGTATTTT

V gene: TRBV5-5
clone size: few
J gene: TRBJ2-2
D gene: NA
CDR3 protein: CASSLSELAGELFF
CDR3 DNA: TGTGCCAGCAGCTTATCAGAGCTCGCCGGGGAGCTGTTTTTT

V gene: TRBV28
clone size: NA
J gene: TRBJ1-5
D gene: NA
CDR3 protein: CASTDRWSNQPQHF
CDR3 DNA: TGTGCCAGCACCGACAGGTGGAGCAATCAGCCCCAGCATTTT

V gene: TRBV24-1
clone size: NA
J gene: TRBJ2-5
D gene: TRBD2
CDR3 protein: CATSSGPLAGGTKYQETLYF
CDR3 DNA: TGTGCCACCAGCTCAGGTCCCCTAGCGGGGGGCACGAAGTACCAAGAGACCCTGTACTTC

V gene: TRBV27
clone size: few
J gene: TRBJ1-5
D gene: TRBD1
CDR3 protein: CASSVRGPNQPQHF
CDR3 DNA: TGTGCCAGCAGTGTCAGGGGGCCCAATCAGCCCCAGCATTTT

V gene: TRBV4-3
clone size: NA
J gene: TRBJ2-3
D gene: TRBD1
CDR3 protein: CASSHWTGSTDMQYF
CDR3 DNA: TGCGCCAGCAGCCACTGGACAGGGAGCACAGATATGCAGTATTTT

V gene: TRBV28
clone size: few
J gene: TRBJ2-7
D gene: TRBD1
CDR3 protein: CASSSTGTAYYEQYF
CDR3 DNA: TGTGCCAGCAGTTCAACCGGGACAGCATACTACGAGCAGTACTTC

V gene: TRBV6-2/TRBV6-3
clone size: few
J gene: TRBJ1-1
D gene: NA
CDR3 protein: CASRGSLNTEAFF
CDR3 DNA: TGTGCCAGCAGGGGAAGTTTGAACACTGAAGCTTTCTTT

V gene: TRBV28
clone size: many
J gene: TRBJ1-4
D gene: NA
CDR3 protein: CASSWTEGGEKLFF
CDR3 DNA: TGTGCCAGCAGTTGGACAGAGGGGGGTGAAAAACTGTTTTTT

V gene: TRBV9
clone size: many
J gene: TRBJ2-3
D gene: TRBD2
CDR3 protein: CASSAWTSGTDTQYF
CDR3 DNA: TGTGCCAGCAGCGCCTGGACTAGCGGGACAGATACGCAGTATTTT

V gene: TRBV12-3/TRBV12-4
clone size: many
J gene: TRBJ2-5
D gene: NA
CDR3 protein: CASSPGSQETQYF
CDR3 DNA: TGTGCCAGCAGTCCAGGGTCCCAAGAGACCCAGTACTTC

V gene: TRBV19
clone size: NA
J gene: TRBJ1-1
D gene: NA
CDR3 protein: CASHPANTEAFF
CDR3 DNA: TGTGCCAGTCACCCCGCGAACACTGAAGCTTTCTTT

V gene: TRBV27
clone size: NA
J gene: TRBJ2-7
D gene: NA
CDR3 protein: CASSLLALPYEQYF
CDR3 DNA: TGTGCCAGCAGTTTATTGGCTCTACCCTACGAGCAGTACTTC

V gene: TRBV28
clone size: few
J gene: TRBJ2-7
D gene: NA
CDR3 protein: CASSLVGGAGQYF
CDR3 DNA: TGTGCCAGCAGTTTAGTAGGGGGGGCGGGGCAGTACTTC

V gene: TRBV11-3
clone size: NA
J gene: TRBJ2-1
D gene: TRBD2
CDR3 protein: CASSHGLAGGSSYNEQFF
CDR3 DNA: TGTGCCAGCAGCCATGGACTAGCGGGAGGGTCTTCCTACAATGAGCAGTTCTTC

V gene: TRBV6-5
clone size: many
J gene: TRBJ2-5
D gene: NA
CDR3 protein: CASSYSGELRGMAQYF
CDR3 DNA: TGTGCCAGCAGTTACTCGGGAGAGCTACGGGGGATGGCCCAGTACTTC

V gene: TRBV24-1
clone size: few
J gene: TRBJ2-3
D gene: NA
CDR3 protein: CATSDPGGTDTQYF
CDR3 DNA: TGTGCCACCAGTGATCCAGGAGGCACAGATACGCAGTATTTT

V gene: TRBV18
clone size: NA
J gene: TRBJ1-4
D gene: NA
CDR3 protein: CASSPLGGGVDEKLFF
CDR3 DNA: TGTGCCAGCTCACCCCTCGGAGGGGGAGTAGACGAAAAACTGTTTTTT

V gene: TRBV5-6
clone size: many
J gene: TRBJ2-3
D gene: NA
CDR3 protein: CASALGDITDTQYF
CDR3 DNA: TGTGCCAGCGCATTAGGGGACATCACAGATACGCAGTATTTT

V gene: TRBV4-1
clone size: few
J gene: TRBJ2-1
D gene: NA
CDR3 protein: CASSQEGRGLYNEQFF
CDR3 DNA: TGCGCCAGCAGCCAAGAGGGCAGGGGACTTTACAATGAGCAGTTCTTC

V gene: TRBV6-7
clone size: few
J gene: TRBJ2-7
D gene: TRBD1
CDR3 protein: CASSDRTGGGCYEQYF
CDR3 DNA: TGTGCCAGCAGTGACCGGACAGGGGGCGGGTGCTACGAGCAGTACTTC

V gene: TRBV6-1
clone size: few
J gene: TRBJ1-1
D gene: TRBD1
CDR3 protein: CASSEGSRDREEAFF
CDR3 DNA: TGTGCCAGCAGTGAAGGGAGTAGGGACAGGGAGGAAGCTTTCTTT

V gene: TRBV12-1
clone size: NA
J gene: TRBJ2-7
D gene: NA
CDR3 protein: CASSNHRDGPYEQYF
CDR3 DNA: TGTGCCAGCAGCAATCACCGGGACGGCCCCTACGAGCAGTACTTC

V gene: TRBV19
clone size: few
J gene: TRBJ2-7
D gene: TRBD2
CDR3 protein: CASTPGEASGTYEQYF
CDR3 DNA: TGTGCCAGTACCCCCGGAGAGGCTAGCGGGACCTACGAGCAGTACTTC

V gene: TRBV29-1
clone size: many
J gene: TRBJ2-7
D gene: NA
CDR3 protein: CSVEGPGSYEQYF
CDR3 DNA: TGCAGCGTTGAGGGGCCCGGCTCCTACGAGCAGTACTTC

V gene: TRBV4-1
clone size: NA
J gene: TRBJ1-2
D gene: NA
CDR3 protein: CASSPDAYSQIDYGYTF
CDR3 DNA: TGCGCCAGCAGCCCGGACGCATACAGCCAGATAGATTATGGCTACACCTTC

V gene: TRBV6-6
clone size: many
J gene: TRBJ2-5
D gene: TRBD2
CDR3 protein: CASSYGQGGETQYF
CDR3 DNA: TGTGCCAGCAGTTACGGGCAGGGAGGGGAGACCCAGTACTTC